The 20 T cell receptor beta chains given below trace back to one sample, sequenced in a study of PD-1 blockade in classical Hodgkin lymphoma. Repertoires were generated with immunoSEQ multiplex PCR, while TCRdb's copy carries only in-frame clones and drops some. The sample yields 15,000 to 20,000 clones, 75% to 85% seen once. Time point in this sample: cycle 4 day 1 (C4D1), after less than seven weeks of nivolumab. Each patient experienced a relapse that followed autologous stem cell transplantation, and brentuximab vedotin exposure varied. Here the sequenced sample was peripheral blood mononuclear cells (PBMCs), taken before the fourth cycle of nivolumab. Receptors were obtained from a human donor with classical Hodgkin lymphoma.

The V and J genes are TRBV2 and TRBJ2-7; D may be TRBD2 (5 bases). This CDR3 has 16 amino acids. Trimming removed 4 bases from V and 0 bases from J, with 16 bases in between. Germline V lookup: CDR1 SNHLY, CDR2 FYNNEI. CDR3 residues: CASSGGRGNLSYEQYV. The DNA for the CDR3 is TGTGCCAGCAGTGGTGGTCGAGGGAACCTCTCCTACGAGCAGTACGTC.

The V call is TRBV7-8, the J call TRBJ2-5; the match to TRBD2 covers 9 bases. The V gene's germline CDR1 is SGHVS and CDR2 FQNEAQ. This CDR3 is built from 15 residues. J was trimmed by 5 bases and V by 1 base; bases with no gene match: 5. CDR3 in amino acids: CASSLVRGGRETQYF. The CDR3 DNA sequence: TGTGCCAGCAGCTTAGTGCGGGGGGGCCGCGAGACCCAGTACTTC.

This clone came up a few times. The CDR3 region is CASSFPGTGNNEQFF. For the CDR3, the DNA is TGCGCCAGCAGCTTTCCCGGGACAGGGAACAATGAGCAGTTCTTC. The V call is TRBV5-1, the J call TRBJ2-1; 9 positions agree with TRBD1. The CDR3 consists of 15 residues. Losses at the gene ends were 2 bases for V and 5 bases for J; bases not matched to a gene: 5. CDR1 and CDR2 from the germline V gene are SGHRS and YFSETQ.

The CDR3 DNA follows: TGTGCCAGCAGCTTAGACAGGGCTTGGCAATCAGCCCAGCATTTT. This encodes CASSLDRAWQSAQHF. V and J are TRBV11-2 and TRBJ1-5; TRBD1 is a possible D gene (5 bases). The V end lost 0 bases, the J end lost 11 bases, and 17 bases lay between the germline ends. Germline CDR1 SGHAT, CDR2 FQNNGV. The CDR3 covers 15 residues.

This clone has a handful of counts. The chain links TRBV5-1 to TRBJ2-1; 10 nucleotides align to TRBD1. J was trimmed by 9 bases and V by 2 bases; bases with no gene match: 5. Germline lookup yields CDR1 SGHRS and CDR2 YFSETQ. The CDR3 sequence is 14 residues long. The DNA of the CDR3 is TGCGCCAGCAGCTTTAGACAGGGGGCGGGTGAGCAGTTCTTC. This sequence encodes CASSFRQGAGEQFF. Based on the CDR3 plus reference TRBV5-1 and TRBJ2-1, the full variable domain is KAGVTQTPRYLIKTRGQQVTLSCSPISGHRSVSWYQQTPGQGLQFLFEYFSETQRNKGNFPGRFSGRQFSNSRSEMNVSTLELGDSALYLCASSFRQGAGEQFFGPGTRLTVL.

This clone occurred a few times. In nucleotides, the CDR3 is TGCGCCAGCAGCCAAGGGACTAGCGGGAGGAATGAGCAGTTCTTC. Its translation is CASSQGTSGRNEQFF. This chain links TRBV4-3 with TRBJ2-1; TRBD2 matches at 14 bases. The ends lost 1 base at V and 7 bases at J; junction bases unmatched: 0. This CDR3 contains 15 residues. CDR1 and CDR2 from the germline V gene are LGHNA and YSLEER.

The CDR3 DNA follows: TGTGCCAGCAGCACCGGTGTCCTTGACATTCAGTACTTC. This codes for CASSTGVLDIQYF. The chain combines TRBV7-9 with TRBJ2-4; D is unclear. The germline gives CDR1 SEHNR, CDR2 FQNEAQ (reference sequence). This CDR3 is built from 13 residues. Trimming removed 5 bases from V and 8 bases from J, with 13 bases in between.

The CDR3 loop is CASSPHMLGLYEQYF. CDR3 DNA sequence: TGTGCCAGCAGCCCGCACATGCTCGGACTTTACGAGCAGTACTTC. This chain joins TRBV11-2 and TRBJ2-7; D might be TRBD2 (5 bases). Germline V gene lookup returns CDR1 SGHAT and CDR2 FQNNGV. The CDR3 contains 15 residues. Trimming took off 5 bases at V and 4 bases at J, with 18 bases between the two ends.

The V gene is TRBV6-6, the J gene TRBJ2-1; D ambiguous. The CDR3 sequence is 14 residues long. Germline values: CDR1 MNHNY, CDR2 SVGAGI (reference sequence). Deletions cut 2 bases from V and 9 bases from J, with 14 bases between. The CDR3: CASSYEAGYGEQFF. In DNA form, the CDR3 reads TGTGCCAGCAGTTACGAAGCCGGGTACGGTGAGCAGTTCTTC.

The chain combines TRBV19 with TRBJ1-5, with 8 positions matching TRBD1. CDR1 is LNHDA and CDR2 is SQIVND in the germline V gene (reference sequence). This CDR3 comprises 16 residues. Losses at the gene ends were 4 bases for V and 0 bases for J; bases not matched to a gene: 5. CDR3 sequence (DNA): TGTGCCAGTAGTACCAACGGACAGGGTAGCAATCAGCCCCAGCATTTT. Protein product: CASSTNGQGSNQPQHF.

This chain joins TRBV5-8 and TRBJ2-1; D is unclear. V lost 4 bases and J lost 7, with 9 bases in between. The CDR3 contains 12 residues. CDR1 and CDR2 (germline): SGHTS, YDEGEE. CDR3 sequence (DNA): TGTGCCAGCAGCCCGCCTTTGAATGAGCAGTTCTTC. Protein sequence: CASSPPLNEQFF.

The sample holds a few counts of this clone. The chain links TRBV25-1 to TRBJ2-7, with D hard to call. Germline CDR1 is MGHDK and CDR2 is SYGVNS. Trimming shortened V by 8 bases and J by 0 bases, and 11 bases separated the two germline ends. The CDR3 has 13 amino acids. CDR3: CASRQPNSYEQYF. The CDR3 DNA is TGTGCCAGCCGTCAGCCCAACTCCTACGAGCAGTACTTC.

The chain joins TRBV5-3 to TRBJ2-7; D possibly corresponds to TRBD2 (6 bases). TRBV5-3 is filed as an ORF, its function uncertain. V was cut by 0 bases and J by 0 bases, with 10 bases left in between. The CDR3 loop spans 15 amino acids. CDR3 in DNA: TGTGCCAGAAGCTTGGGACTAGGGAGCTCCTACGAGCAGTACGTC. It encodes CARSLGLGSSYEQYV.

As regards this clone: The junction and the germline gene differ at one end; a read error may be behind it. The V and J genes are TRBV15 and TRBJ2-5; D remains unclear. Germline CDR1 is LNHNV and CDR2 is YYDKDF (reference sequence). This CDR3 is 14 amino acids long. CDR3 region: CATTRAGDGETQYF. The CDR3 bases are TGTGCCACCACCAGAGCAGGAGACGGGGAGACCCAGTACTTC.

In regard to this clone: At one end, the junction sequence differs from germline, possibly due to a read error. V is TRBV6-5 and J is TRBJ2-1, with 12 positions matching TRBD2. This CDR3 is 12 amino acids long. Germline V gene sequence: CDR1 MNHEY, CDR2 SVGAGI. CDR3 DNA: TGTGCCAGCAGTCCGACTAGCGGGAGAGCAATCTTC. Its protein is CASSPTSGRAIF.

V is TRBV19 and J is TRBJ2-1; 9 bases are shared with TRBD1. The CDR3 has 15 residues. Germline CDR1 and CDR2: LNHDA and SQIVND (reference sequence). Unmatched junction bases numbered 7, after V lost 3 bases and J lost 7 bases. CDR3 bases: TGTGCCAGTAGTATTTTTCCCGGGACAGGGAATGAGCAGTTCTTC. Protein product: CASSIFPGTGNEQFF.

This clone was seen once. CDR3 loop: CASSAGGPTDTQYF. The DNA for the CDR3 is TGTGCCAGCAGTGCGGGGGGACCCACAGATACGCAGTATTTT. This chain uses TRBV6-4 with TRBJ2-3, with TRBD2 identical over 7 bases. This CDR3 contains 14 residues. CDR1 is MRHNA, CDR2 SNTAGT, per germline. The J segment lost 2 bases and the V segment lost 4 bases, leaving 3 bases of the junction unmatched.

The chain joins TRBV7-2 to TRBJ2-7; tentative D call: TRBD1 (6 bases). V dropped 8 bases and J dropped 4 bases, with 15 bases sitting between them. In germline, CDR1 is SGHTA, CDR2 FQGNSA. The CDR3 covers 13 residues. The CDR3 loop reads CASRKGVVYEQYF. DNA of the CDR3: TGTGCCAGCCGGAAGGGGGTCGTGTACGAGCAGTACTTC.

As regards this clone: This may be a read error, as it is one base from a much larger clone. The genes are TRBV7-2 and TRBJ2-6; tentatively, D is TRBD1 (6 bases). V lost 2 bases to trimming and J lost 0 bases, with 14 bases between them. The CDR3 has 18 residues. Looked up from germline, CDR1 is SGHTA and CDR2 is FQGNSA. In DNA, the CDR3 is TGTGCCAGCAGCTTAAGTGGCAGGGGACCCTCTGGGGCCAACGTCCTGACTTTC. This gives the protein CASSLSGRGPSGANVLTF. The whole variable domain, remainder taken from reference TRBV7-2 and TRBJ2-6, is GAGVSQSPSNKVTEKGKDVELRCDPISGHTALYWYRQSLGQGLEFLIYFQGNSAPDKSGLPSDRFSAERTGGSVSTLTIQRTQQEDSAVYLCASSLSGRGPSGANVLTFGAGSRLTVL.

CDR3 loop: CASSREGRTSTDTQYF. The CDR3 DNA reads TGTGCCAGCAGCCGTGAGGGGCGGACTAGCACAGATACGCAGTATTTT. The chain employs TRBV7-2 and TRBJ2-3; D may match TRBD1 or TRBD2 (5 bases each). Germline V gene lookup returns CDR1 SGHTA and CDR2 FQGNSA. This CDR3 region has 16 residues. Trimming removed 5 bases from V and 0 bases from J, with 15 bases in between.